This entry lists 8 T cell receptor beta chains sequenced from one sample in a study of cytomegalovirus exposure and HLA in healthy donors (dated by TCRdb to the late 2010s). The library relied on the immunoSEQ multiplex PCR assay. For the multiplex PCR, a mixture combining 60 forward primers for TCR Vbeta segments and 13 reverse primers for TCR Jbeta segments was used. Entries here come from immuneACCESS through TCRdb and include only in-frame sequences with V and J called. Some clones fail to appear in such tables; in the studies checked, an unresolved V gene covers under half of the shortfall, and the cause of the remainder is unknown. The sample contains 50,000 to 65,000 clones, 70% to 85% of them found a single time. The ten largest clones capture 22% of the sample. Sample: PBMCs. These receptors were collected from a woman between 45 and 65 years old in good health and CMV-seropositive.

This chain joins TRBV9 and TRBJ2-2; 8 bases align to TRBD2. Per the germline V gene, CDR1 is SGDLS and CDR2 is YYNGEE. V gave up 1 base and J gave up 2 bases; unmatched junction bases: 7. The CDR3 has 17 residues. The CDR3 sequence: CASSVTPGGGNTGELFF. For the CDR3, the DNA is TGTGCCAGCAGCGTAACTCCGGGGGGGGGCAACACCGGGGAGCTGTTTTTT.

The chain links TRBV27 to TRBJ1-5; no clear D. V lost 8 bases to trimming and J lost 0 bases, with 8 bases between them. The germline CDR1 and CDR2 sequences are MNHEY and SMNVEV (reference sequence). This CDR3 spans 13 amino acids. The CDR3 here is CASGEYSNQPQHF. The CDR3 bases are TGTGCCAGCGGAGAGTATAGCAATCAGCCCCAGCATTTT.

A word on this clone: At one of its ends the junction is not consistent with the germline gene, which may arise from a read error. The gene calls are TRBV7-9 and TRBJ2-7; the D is unclear. The CDR3 runs to 12 residues. The germline CDR1 and CDR2 sequences are SEHNR and FQNEAQ (reference sequence). The CDR3 DNA follows: TGTTCCAGCCTGAGTGATAACTACGAGCAGTACTTC. Translating gives CSSLSDNYEQYF.

The rearrangement joins TRBV5-6 to TRBJ1-1; a weak D match, TRBD1 (5 bases). V was cut by 3 bases and J by 10 bases, with 19 bases left in between. The CDR3 has 14 amino acids. From germline, CDR1 is SGHDT and CDR2 YYEEEE. The CDR3 DNA follows: TGTGCCAGCAGCTCTACAGGTACCCTTTTGGGAGCTTTCTTT. Amino acid sequence: CASSSTGTLLGAFF.

This chain uses TRBV13 with TRBJ2-5; weak D call: TRBD1 (6 bases). Germline V gene data show CDR1 as PRHDT and CDR2 as FYEKMQ (reference sequence). The V and J ends lost 4 bases and 1 base respectively, with 13 bases between them. The CDR3 has 15 residues. The CDR3, as DNA: TGTGCCAGCAGCTCCCGACAGGAGATCCAAGAGACCCAGTACTTC. Protein sequence: CASSSRQEIQETQYF. Based on the CDR3 plus reference TRBV13 and TRBJ2-5, the full variable domain is AAGVIQSPRHLIKEKRETATLKCYPIPRHDTVYWYQQGPGQDPQFLISFYEKMQSDKGSIPDRFSAQQFSDYHSELNMSSLELGDSALYFCASSSRQEIQETQYFGPGTRLLVL.

This clone was recorded a few times. The gene calls are TRBV4-2 and TRBJ2-7; TRBD2 matches 7 bases. CDR1 and CDR2 from the germline V gene are LGHNA and YNFKEQ. The CDR3 has 16 amino acids. V lost 0 bases, J lost 6 bases, and 11 bases stayed unmatched. This CDR3 is CASSQEGRGLVGEQYF. The CDR3 bases are TGTGCCAGCAGCCAAGAGGGTCGTGGACTAGTGGGCGAGCAGTACTTC.

This clone was detected a few times. The chain combines TRBV7-9 with TRBJ1-5; no clear D gene. The CDR3 consists of 15 residues. Germline lookup yields CDR1 SEHNR and CDR2 FQNEAQ (reference sequence). V was pared by 5 bases and J by 4 bases, with 15 bases between. The CDR3 reads CASSLGNGENQPQHF. CDR3 sequence (DNA): TGTGCCAGCAGCCTAGGGAACGGGGAGAATCAGCCCCAGCATTTT.

The V call is TRBV7-2, the J call TRBJ2-7; 16 bases are shared with TRBD2. Germline values: CDR1 SGHTA, CDR2 FQGNSA. V lost 4 bases to trimming and J lost 3 bases; unmatched junction nucleotides: 3. This CDR3 is 16 amino acids long. The CDR3 DNA reads TGTGCCAGCAGCTCGGGACTAGCGGGGGGGCTCTACGAGCAGTACTTC. It codes for CASSSGLAGGLYEQYF.